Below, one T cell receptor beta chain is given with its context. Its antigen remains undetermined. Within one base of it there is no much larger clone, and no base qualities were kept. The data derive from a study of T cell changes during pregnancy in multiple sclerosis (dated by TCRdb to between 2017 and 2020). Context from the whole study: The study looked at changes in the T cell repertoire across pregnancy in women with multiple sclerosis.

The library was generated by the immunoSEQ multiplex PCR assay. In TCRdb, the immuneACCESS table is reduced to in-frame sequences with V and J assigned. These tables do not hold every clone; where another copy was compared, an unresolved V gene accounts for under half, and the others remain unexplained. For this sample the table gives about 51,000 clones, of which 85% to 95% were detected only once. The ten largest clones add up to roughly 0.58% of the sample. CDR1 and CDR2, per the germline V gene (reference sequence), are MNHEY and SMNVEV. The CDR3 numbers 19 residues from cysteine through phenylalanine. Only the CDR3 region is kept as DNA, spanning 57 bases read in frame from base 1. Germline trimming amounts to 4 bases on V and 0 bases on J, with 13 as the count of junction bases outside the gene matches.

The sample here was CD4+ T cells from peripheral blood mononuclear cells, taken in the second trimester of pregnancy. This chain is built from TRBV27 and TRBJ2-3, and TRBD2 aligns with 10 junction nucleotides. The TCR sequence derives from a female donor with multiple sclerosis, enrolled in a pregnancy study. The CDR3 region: CASSSRTISSGGSTDTQYF. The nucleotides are TGTGCCAGCAGTTCTCGAACCATCTCTAGCGGGGGTAGCACAGATACGCAGTATTTT.